This T cell receptor beta chain was identified during a study of blood T cell repertoires in COVID-19. Background on the study: T cells, B-cell-depleted T cells, or PBMCs provided the cDNA or gDNA that served as material.

Per the study methods: Amplification from reference gene primers served as the basis for estimated nucleated cell counts. TCRdb keeps only in-frame clones here, not all; method: immunoSEQ multiplex PCR. Clonal size and the V and J genes are those of that table, whereas D and trimming came from the DNA. The sample records about 160,000 clones, more than 60% being singletons. This clone was observed a single time. The CDR3 spans 20 residues. Trimming removed 3 bases from V and 0 bases from J; junction bases left unmatched: 12. CDR1 is SGHRS and CDR2 is YFSETQ in the germline V gene. The chain joins TRBV5-1 to TRBJ2-1; 13 bases map to TRBD2. The TCR was taken from a man between 60 and 70 years old with acute or convalescent COVID-19. Material: peripheral blood. CDR3 residues: CASSSTTGTSGARSYNEQFF. For the CDR3, the DNA is TGCGCCAGCAGCTCTACTACCGGGACTAGCGGGGCCCGCTCCTACAATGAGCAGTTCTTC.